Listed below are T cell receptor beta chains from one sample, sequenced in a study of blood T cells in healthy people across ages. TCRdb reanalysed the 5' RACE reads using MiXCR and keeps one entry per CDR3 protein. The sample carries about 1 million distinct CDR3 sequences, more than 40% recorded once. Sequencing was performed on blood. The receptors derive from a woman aged 55-69 years in good health. Both conserved end residues are part of each CDR3. D genes are given only for firm matches. Some rows mark clone size as missing; the rest say once, few, many or name a class of expanded clone.

j_gene	abundance	v_gene	d_gene	CDR3nt	CDR3aa
TRBJ2-7	.	TRBV12-3/TRBV12-4	TRBD2	TGTGCCAGCAGTACTCAAGCGGGAGTATCTTACGAGCAGTACTTC	CASSTQAGVSYEQYF
TRBJ2-1	.	TRBV7-2	.	TGTGCCAGCAGCCCACACCTTGGGAGCTCCTACAATGAGCAGTTCTTC	CASSPHLGSSYNEQFF
TRBJ2-2	.	TRBV24-1	.	TGTGCCACCAGTGACCCTTCACGGGGCCAGGGGAACACCGGGGAGCTGTTTTTT	CATSDPSRGQGNTGELFF
TRBJ2-7	.	TRBV14	.	TGTGCCAGCAGCCAAACGGACCTCTACGAGCAGTACTTC	CASSQTDLYEQYF
TRBJ2-1	.	TRBV6-5	TRBD2	TGTGCCAGCAGTTACTTTAGGGGTAGCGGGTTTAATGAGCAGTTCTTC	CASSYFRGSGFNEQFF
TRBJ2-3	.	TRBV24-1	.	TGTGCCACCTCCCCAGGGGTAGCTTCTACAGATACGCAGTATTTT	CATSPGVASTDTQYF
TRBJ2-3	few	TRBV3-1	TRBD2	TGTGCCAGCGGGAGACTAGCGGGAGGACTGGATACGCAGTATTTT	CASGRLAGGLDTQYF
TRBJ2-3	.	TRBV2	TRBD2	TGTGCCAGCAGTGAGCGGGAGGGTAAAGATACGCAGTATTTT	CASSEREGKDTQYF
TRBJ2-7	.	TRBV18	TRBD2	TGTGCCAGCTCACCGCCGGGGGGGTCCCCCTACGAGCAGTACTTC	CASSPPGGSPYEQYF
TRBJ2-5	few	TRBV6-1	.	TGTGCCAGCAGTGAGTCTTGGCGCCCGCAAGAGACCCAGTACTTC	CASSESWRPQETQYF